The 24 T cell receptor beta chains below all came from one sample that was sequenced in a study of CD8 T cells in ankylosing spondylitis. TCRdb reanalysed the 5' RACE reads using MiXCR and keeps one entry per CDR3 protein. The data contain 200,000 to 250,000 distinct CDR3 sequences, more than 25% of them singletons. Sequencing input: blood, either unsorted or a sorted T cell fraction (not recorded which). The receptor source for this set is a male donor with ankylosing spondylitis or in good health (not recorded which).

This clonotype was counted once. V gene TRBV6-1 combines with J gene TRBJ1-1; 9 bases are a match to TRBD1. Germline loops: CDR1 MNHNS, CDR2 SASEGT. The CDR3 is 14 amino acids. Trimming cost V 5 bases and J 5 bases; bases outside gene matches: 6. The DNA for the CDR3 is TGTGCCAGCAGTAGGGGACAGGGCCGTACTGAAGCTTTCTTT. This codes for CASSRGQGRTEAFF.

This clonotype was picked up many times. The chain couples TRBV5-1 to TRBJ1-1, with a tentative D call TRBD1 (6 bases). The germline CDR1 and CDR2 sequences are SGHRS and YFSETQ. V shed 0 bases and J shed 7 bases, with 13 bases lying between them. The CDR3 is 14 amino acids. The CDR3 DNA sequence: TGCGCCAGCAGCTTGGAGGGGGGAACAAGTGAAGCTTTCTTT. The encoded protein is CASSLEGGTSEAFF.

This clonotype was observed many times. The rearrangement joins TRBV5-8 to TRBJ2-1; D gene uncertain. V was trimmed by 6 bases and J by 4 bases, leaving 8 bases between them. Germline CDR1 is SGHTS and CDR2 is YDEGEE. CDR3 size: 12 residues. This CDR3 is CASTEQYNEQFF. The CDR3 DNA reads TGTGCCAGCACCGAGCAGTACAATGAGCAGTTCTTC.

This clonotype has ten or more counts. The CDR3 reads CASRTGLEAFF. The CDR3 DNA reads TGTGCCAGCAGAACGGGGTTAGAAGCTTTCTTT. The V call is TRBV6-5, the J call TRBJ1-1; D call uncertain. Germline CDR1 is MNHEY and CDR2 is SVGAGI. Trimming pared 6 bases from V and 8 bases from J, leaving 10 bases between. This CDR3 is 11 amino acids long.

The table lists this clonotype with many counts. V usage is TRBV7-2 and J usage is TRBJ2-5; 14 bases align to TRBD2. This CDR3 comprises 14 residues. Germline trimming cut 5 bases from V and 7 bases from J; bases unmatched to any gene: 3. Germline lookup yields CDR1 SGHTA and CDR2 FQGNSA. In nucleotides, the CDR3 is TGTGCCAGCAGCGAGACTAGCGGGAGGGGGACCCAGTACTTC. Translated, it gives CASSETSGRGTQYF.

This clonotype has a handful of counts. This chain joins TRBV14 and TRBJ2-3; maybe TRBD2 (6 bases). This CDR3 contains 15 residues. The V end lost 1 base, the J end lost 7 bases, and 15 bases lay between the germline ends. CDR1 and CDR2 (germline): SGHDN, FVKESK. The CDR3 sequence is CASSQVLGAGNTQYF. The CDR3 nucleotides read TGTGCCAGCAGCCAAGTTCTGGGTGCGGGGAATACGCAGTATTTT.

This clonotype appeared many times. This sequence joins TRBV5-1 and TRBJ2-7, with 10 bases fitting TRBD1. Germline assignment: CDR1 SGHRS and CDR2 YFSETQ. Losses at the gene ends were 4 bases for V and 1 base for J; bases not matched to a gene: 2. CDR3 length: 14 residues. The CDR3 coding sequence is TGCGCCAGCAGCCAGGACAGGGGGTCCTACGAGCAGTACTTC. Its protein product is CASSQDRGSYEQYF.

There are many counts of this clonotype. CDR3: CASSLQVAYEQYF. DNA of the CDR3: TGTGCCAGCAGCTTACAGGTAGCCTACGAGCAGTACTTC. The chain links TRBV7-6 to TRBJ2-7; D is ambiguous. The CDR3 length is 13 residues. Germline CDR1 reads SGHVS; CDR2 reads FNYEAQ. Trimming pared 2 bases from V and 2 bases from J, leaving 7 bases between.

This clonotype was seen repeatedly, ten times or more. The chain employs TRBV20-1 and TRBJ2-5, with 9 nucleotides matching TRBD2. The CDR3 has 16 residues. V was pared by 4 bases and J by 3 bases, with 12 bases of the junction left unmatched. Per the germline V gene, CDR1 is DFQATT and CDR2 is SNEGSKA (reference sequence). The CDR3 region has the DNA TGCAGTGCTATTACCCTTAGCGGGAGCTCCAAAGAGACCCAGTACTTC. Residues: CSAITLSGSSKETQYF.

The rearrangement joins TRBV11-2 to TRBJ2-1; 12 positions agree with TRBD2. Germline V gene lookup returns CDR1 SGHAT and CDR2 FQNNGV. Trimming took 7 bases from V and 9 from J; bases not matched to a gene: 13. This CDR3 is built from 16 residues. The CDR3 sequence is CASTIATSGSNVEQFF. CDR3 DNA: TGTGCCAGCACCATAGCGACTAGCGGGAGCAATGTTGAGCAGTTCTTC.

Many counts were recorded for this clonotype. This chain connects TRBV20-1 to TRBJ2-5; D may match TRBD1 or TRBD2 (5 bases each). Germline values: CDR1 DFQATT, CDR2 SNEGSKA (reference sequence). The CDR3 spans 13 residues. Trimming stripped 4 bases from V and 5 bases from J, with 14 bases between. The CDR3 loop reads CSAKGLGVETQYF. The CDR3 DNA reads TGCAGTGCTAAAGGTTTGGGGGTCGAGACCCAGTACTTC.

Turning to this clonotype: A single base separates this from a much larger clone, so it may be a read error. The chain links TRBV25-1 to TRBJ2-2; TRBD1 or TRBD2 may be the D gene (5 bases each). Germline assignment: CDR1 MGHDK and CDR2 SYGVNS. This CDR3 spans 12 amino acids. DNA for the CDR3: TGTGCCAGCAGTGGGGGCCAAGGGGAGCTGTCTTTT. Its translation is CASSGGQGELSF.

The rearrangement links TRBV20-1 to TRBJ1-1, with D unresolved. CDR3 length equals 12 residues. CDR1 and CDR2 (germline): DFQATT, SNEGSKA (reference sequence). V lost 5 bases and J lost 9, with 16 bases in between. The CDR3 DNA is TGCAGTGCTTGGGTAGGAGGGCGAAAAGCTTTCTTT. This gives the protein CSAWVGGRKAFF.

This clonotype was seen ten or more times. The rearrangement links TRBV20-1 to TRBJ2-5; unclear D gene. Trimming left V 7 bases short and J 5 bases short, with 20 bases between. This CDR3 region has 14 residues. Germline loops: CDR1 DFQATT, CDR2 SNEGSKA (reference sequence). CDR3 region: CSGRLRGSQETQYF. The CDR3 DNA follows: TGCAGTGGACGATTACGTGGCTCTCAGGAGACCCAGTACTTC.

This chain connects TRBV29-1 to TRBJ2-2; 10 nucleotides align to TRBD2. CDR3 length equals 14 residues. Germline V lookup: CDR1 SQVTM, CDR2 ANQGSEA. Trimming removed 5 bases from V and 6 bases from J; junction bases left unmatched: 6. The CDR3 nucleotides read TGCAGCGTTCGAGCGGGAGGGTCCCCCGGGGAGCTGTTTTTT. Protein: CSVRAGGSPGELFF.

This clonotype showed up just a few times. The chain couples TRBV5-5 to TRBJ2-7; no firm D call. Germline V gene lookup returns CDR1 SGHKS and CDR2 YYEKEE (reference sequence). Trimming took off 0 bases at V and 3 bases at J, with 19 bases between the two ends. The CDR3 contains 17 residues. In DNA, the CDR3 is TGTGCCAGCAGCTTGGCCTCCGGGTTTTCAGGCTACTACGAGCAGTACTTC. Its protein is CASSLASGFSGYYEQYF.

For this clonotype: One end of the junction varies from germline; a read error may be responsible. The V call is TRBV7-7, the J call TRBJ2-1; perhaps D is TRBD1 or TRBD2 (5 bases each). This CDR3 contains 15 residues. Germline V gene data show CDR1 as SSHAT and CDR2 as FNYEAQ (reference sequence). CDR3 region: CASSLAWGRDNEQFF. DNA of the CDR3: TGTGCTAGCAGCTTAGCTTGGGGGAGAGACAATGAGCAGTTCTTC.

This clonotype was counted a single time. The rearrangement uses TRBV18 and TRBJ2-1; perhaps TRBD2 as D (6 bases). Trimming left V 3 bases short and J 3 bases short, with 12 bases between. The CDR3 extends over 15 amino acids. Germline CDR1 and CDR2: KGHSH and LQKENI. For the CDR3, the DNA is TGTGCCAGCTCACCTGGAGGGGACCGCTACAATGAGCAGTTCTTC. Its translation: CASSPGGDRYNEQFF.

There are many counts of this clonotype. V gene TRBV7-3 combines with J gene TRBJ2-1, with D maybe TRBD2 (6 bases). V shed 0 bases and J shed 8 bases, with 14 bases lying between them. From germline, CDR1 is SGHTA and CDR2 FQGTGA. The CDR3 length is 15 residues. The CDR3, as DNA: TGTGCCAGCAGCTTAACGCTGGGGGGAGTCGATGAGCAGTTCTTC. Encoded protein: CASSLTLGGVDEQFF.

This chain joins TRBV7-2 and TRBJ1-2; perhaps TRBD1 as D (6 bases). Germline V lookup: CDR1 SGHTA, CDR2 FQGNSA. V lost 5 bases, J lost 6 bases, and 16 bases lay in between. The CDR3 totals 14 residues. CDR3 coding DNA: TGTGCCAGCAGCCCTGCCACAGGGAGCAATGGCTACACCTTC. This codes for CASSPATGSNGYTF.

This clonotype was seen many times. The CDR3 spells CASSFRYWDEQFF. Written as DNA, the CDR3 is TGTGCCAGCAGTTTTAGATACTGGGATGAGCAGTTCTTC. The chain combines TRBV27 with TRBJ2-1; no definite D call. V lost 3 bases and J lost 8, with 11 bases in between. The germline V gene has CDR1 MNHEY and CDR2 SMNVEV (reference sequence). This CDR3 has 13 amino acids.

The chain has TRBV9 and TRBJ2-2; D ambiguous. Germline V gene data show CDR1 as SGDLS and CDR2 as YYNGEE. The CDR3 is 15 amino acids. V was cut by 1 base and J by 3 bases, with 10 bases left in between. CDR3 region: CASSVNTVYTGELFF. The CDR3 nucleotides are TGTGCCAGCAGCGTAAATACGGTTTACACCGGGGAGCTGTTTTTT.

This clonotype was seen ten or more times. The gene calls are TRBV4-3 and TRBJ2-1; TRBD2 matches 7 bases. Germline V gives CDR1 LGHNA, CDR2 YSLEER. The length of the CDR3 is 15 residues. V was clipped by 0 bases and J by 9 bases; unmatched bases: 8. CDR3 region: CASSQDPSGKIEQFF. CDR3 DNA: TGCGCCAGCAGCCAAGATCCGAGCGGGAAGATTGAGCAGTTCTTC.

This clonotype was detected many times. The chain couples TRBV24-1 to TRBJ2-1; D may correspond to TRBD1 or TRBD2 (5 bases each). Trimming took off 5 bases at V and 2 bases at J, with 12 bases between the two ends. This CDR3 region has 15 residues. Germline CDR1 and CDR2: KGHDR and SFDVKD. DNA for the CDR3: TGTGCCACCAGTGGGGGGAGAAACGCCTACAATGAGCAGTTCTTC. Translated: CATSGGRNAYNEQFF.